These T cell receptor beta chains were read from a single sample in a study of early T cells in non-severe SARS-CoV-2 infection. TCRdb reprocessed the 5' RACE reads via MiXCR and lists one record per CDR3 protein. The sample holds approximately 23,000 distinct CDR3 sequences, around 4.2% seen once. The material sequenced was whole blood. All receptors come from an adult who was a healthcare worker with PCR-confirmed SARS-CoV-2 infection or an uninfected control (not recorded which). The CDR3 runs from the conserved cysteine through the conserved F or W. Fields, in order: V gene, clone size, J gene, D gene, CDR3 protein, CDR3 DNA. The D gene is left open where the match is weak. The size field is filled for only some rows; it gives once, few, many or a size class.

TRBV19	-	TRBJ1-3	-	CASRTISGNTIYF	TGTGCCAGTCGGACAATCTCTGGAAACACCATATATTTT
TRBV30	-	TRBJ1-5	TRBD1	CAWTSGGGNQPQHF	TGTGCCTGGACATCAGGGGGGGGCAATCAGCCCCAGCATTTT
TRBV5-1	-	TRBJ2-7	TRBD1	CASSLGQGAFIDEQYF	TGCGCCAGCAGCTTGGGTCAGGGGGCTTTTATCGACGAGCAGTACTTC
TRBV5-4	many	TRBJ2-1	-	CASRESGGGPYNEQFF	TGTGCCAGCAGGGAGTCAGGGGGAGGGCCGTACAATGAGCAGTTCTTC
TRBV18	medium-sized	TRBJ2-7	-	CASSRPNLAEQYF	TGTGCCAGCTCACGACCGAACCTCGCGGAGCAGTACTTC
TRBV6-2/TRBV6-3	many	TRBJ2-1	TRBD2	CASSRSGGASYNEQFF	TGTGCCAGCAGTCGCTCCGGGGGGGCTTCCTACAATGAGCAGTTCTTC
TRBV5-1	many	TRBJ2-1	TRBD2	CASSSTGTSGVAEQFF	TGCGCCAGCAGTAGCACCGGGACTAGCGGGGTTGCGGAGCAGTTCTTC
TRBV7-9	many	TRBJ1-2	-	CASSLEGTTTGYTF	TGTGCCAGCAGCTTAGAAGGCACAACCACTGGCTACACCTTC
TRBV18	-	TRBJ1-1	-	CASSPGTGTEAFF	TGTGCCAGCTCACCGGGGACCGGAACTGAAGCTTTCTTT
TRBV29-1	many	TRBJ2-5	TRBD1	CSVSRTGGETQYF	TGCAGCGTGAGCCGGACAGGGGGAGAGACCCAGTACTTC
TRBV5-1	many	TRBJ1-2	-	CASSPGIYGYTF	TGCGCCAGCAGCCCTGGCATCTATGGCTACACCTTC
TRBV11-3	many	TRBJ2-2	-	CASSLNTGELFF	TGTGCCAGCAGCTTAAACACCGGGGAGCTGTTTTTT
TRBV11-2	many	TRBJ2-7	TRBD1	CASSLRGTGVSYEQYF	TGTGCCAGCAGCTTACGCGGGACAGGGGTCTCCTACGAGCAGTACTTC
TRBV7-2	many	TRBJ2-7	TRBD2	CASSLSGSSYEQYF	TGTGCCAGCAGCTTAAGCGGGAGCTCCTACGAGCAGTACTTC
TRBV4-1	many	TRBJ2-7	-	CASSQGIANSYEQYF	TGCGCCAGCAGCCAAGGAATTGCTAACTCCTACGAGCAGTACTTC
TRBV2	-	TRBJ2-5	TRBD2	CASTSGAQETQYF	TGTGCCAGCACTAGCGGGGCCCAAGAGACCCAGTACTTC
TRBV3-1	many	TRBJ2-1	-	CASSPDSSYNEQFF	TGTGCCAGCAGCCCCGACAGCTCCTACAATGAGCAGTTCTTC
TRBV19	many	TRBJ1-6	-	CASSTRTWGDSPLHF	TGTGCCAGTAGTACCCGGACATGGGGAGATTCACCCCTCCACTTT
TRBV3-1	many	TRBJ2-7	-	CASSQRGGNEQYF	TGTGCCAGCAGCCAAAGGGGCGGCAACGAGCAGTACTTC
TRBV4-1	-	TRBJ2-5	-	CASSQGRGETQYF	TGCGCCAGCAGCCAAGGCAGGGGAGAGACCCAGTACTTC
TRBV27	many	TRBJ2-1	-	CASSSGHYNEQFF	TGTGCCAGCAGTTCGGGACACTACAATGAGCAGTTCTTC
TRBV20-1	medium-sized	TRBJ2-3	TRBD2	CSAQLAGVSDTQYF	TGCAGTGCTCAACTAGCGGGGGTGTCAGATACGCAGTATTTT
TRBV4-1	many	TRBJ1-6	-	CASSQDPIATPLHF	TGCGCCAGCAGCCAAGACCCGATCGCCACACCCCTCCACTTT
TRBV10-3	many	TRBJ2-1	TRBD2	CAIRLAGGKGYNEQFF	TGTGCCATCAGACTAGCGGGAGGGAAGGGGTACAATGAGCAGTTCTTC
TRBV15	many	TRBJ2-5	-	CATSKGAGAQETQYF	TGTGCCACCTCAAAAGGCGCAGGGGCCCAAGAGACCCAGTACTTC